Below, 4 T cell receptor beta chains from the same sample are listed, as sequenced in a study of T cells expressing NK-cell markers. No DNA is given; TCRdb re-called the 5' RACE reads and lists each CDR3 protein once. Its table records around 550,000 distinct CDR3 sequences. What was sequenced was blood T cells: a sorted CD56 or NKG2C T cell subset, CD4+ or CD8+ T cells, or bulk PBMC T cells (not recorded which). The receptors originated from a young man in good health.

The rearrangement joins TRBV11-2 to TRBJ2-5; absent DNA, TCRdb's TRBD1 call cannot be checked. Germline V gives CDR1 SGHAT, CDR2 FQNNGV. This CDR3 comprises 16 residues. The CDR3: CASSLGGGGAQETQYF.

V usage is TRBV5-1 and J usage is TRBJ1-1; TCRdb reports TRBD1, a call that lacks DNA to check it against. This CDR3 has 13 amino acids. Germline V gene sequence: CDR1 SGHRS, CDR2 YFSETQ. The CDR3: CASSAPRGSEAFF. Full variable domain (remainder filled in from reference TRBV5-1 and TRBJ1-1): KAGVTQTPRYLIKTRGQQVTLSCSPISGHRSVSWYQQTPGQGLQFLFEYFSETQRNKGNFPGRFSGRQFSNSRSEMNVSTLELGDSALYLCASSAPRGSEAFFGQGTRLTVV.

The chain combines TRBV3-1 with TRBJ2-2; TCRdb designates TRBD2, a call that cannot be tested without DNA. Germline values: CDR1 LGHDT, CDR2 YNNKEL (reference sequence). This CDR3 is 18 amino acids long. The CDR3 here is CASSHWSAGGPLWGELFF.

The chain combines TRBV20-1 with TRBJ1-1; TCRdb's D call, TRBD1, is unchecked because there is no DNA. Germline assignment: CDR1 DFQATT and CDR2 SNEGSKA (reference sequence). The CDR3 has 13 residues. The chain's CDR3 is CSARPPTGPGAFF.